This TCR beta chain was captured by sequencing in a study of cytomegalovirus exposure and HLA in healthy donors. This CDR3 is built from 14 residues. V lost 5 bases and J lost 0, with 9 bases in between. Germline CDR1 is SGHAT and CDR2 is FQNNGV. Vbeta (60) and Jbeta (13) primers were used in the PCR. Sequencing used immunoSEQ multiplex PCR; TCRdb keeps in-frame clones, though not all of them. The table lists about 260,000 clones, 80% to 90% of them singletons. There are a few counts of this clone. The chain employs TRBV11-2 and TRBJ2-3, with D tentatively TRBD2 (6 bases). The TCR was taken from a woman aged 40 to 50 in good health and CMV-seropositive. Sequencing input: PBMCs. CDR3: CASSPGTSTDTQYF. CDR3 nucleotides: TGTGCCAGCAGCCCCGGGACTAGCACAGATACGCAGTATTTT. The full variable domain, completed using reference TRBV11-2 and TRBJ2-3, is EAGVAQSPRYKIIEKRQSVAFWCNPISGHATLYWYQQILGQGPKLLIQFQNNGVVDDSQLPKDRFSAERLKGVDSTLKIQPAKLEDSAVYLCASSPGTSTDTQYFGPGTRLTVL.